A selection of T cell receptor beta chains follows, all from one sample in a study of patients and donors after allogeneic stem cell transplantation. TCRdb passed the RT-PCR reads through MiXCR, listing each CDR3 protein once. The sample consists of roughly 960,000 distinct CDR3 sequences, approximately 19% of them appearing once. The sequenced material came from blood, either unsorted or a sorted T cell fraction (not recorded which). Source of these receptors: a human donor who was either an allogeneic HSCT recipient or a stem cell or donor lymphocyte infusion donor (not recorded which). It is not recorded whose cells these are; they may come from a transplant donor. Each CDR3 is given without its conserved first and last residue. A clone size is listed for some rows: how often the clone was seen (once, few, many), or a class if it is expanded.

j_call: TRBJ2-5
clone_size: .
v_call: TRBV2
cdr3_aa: ASSDEGLAGSETQY

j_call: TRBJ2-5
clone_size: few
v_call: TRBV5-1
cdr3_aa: ASSFFRVQETQY

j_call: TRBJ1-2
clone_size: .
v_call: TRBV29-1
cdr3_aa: SVEVRYGYT

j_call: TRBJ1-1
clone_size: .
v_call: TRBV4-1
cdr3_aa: ASRVRDRGLGTEAF

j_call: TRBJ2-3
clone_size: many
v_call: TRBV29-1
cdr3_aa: SVLPPGVADTQY

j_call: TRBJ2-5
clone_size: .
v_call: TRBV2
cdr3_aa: ASSTGRVEETQY

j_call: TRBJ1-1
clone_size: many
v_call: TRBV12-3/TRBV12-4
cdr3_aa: ASSLNGGVTEAF

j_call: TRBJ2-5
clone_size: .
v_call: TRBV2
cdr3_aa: ASSEVIRTDRKETQY

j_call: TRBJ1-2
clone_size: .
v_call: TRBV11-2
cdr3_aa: ASSLVSQKGRQFYGYT

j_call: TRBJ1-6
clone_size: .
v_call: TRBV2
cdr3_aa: ASSTGGSGSYNSPLH